This is a list of T cell receptor delta chains from one sample in a study of Vδ1+ human thymocytes. TCRdb redid the clone calls on the multiplex PCR reads with CATT. Of around 24,000 delta-chain clones listed, around 28% were seen once; the top ten hold roughly 1.4%. Sequencing was done on a sample of Vdelta1+ gamma-delta thymocytes from the thymus. These receptors originate from a boy younger than two who had congenital heart surgery. Each CDR3 is given with its conserved first and last residue. The D gene is left open where the match is weak. Rows may omit the clone size; those that give it use once, few, many or a size class.

>TRDV2|.|.|TRDJ3
CACATDDILVSWDTRQMFF
TGTGCCTGTGCCACTGATGATATCTTGGTGTCCTGGGACACCCGACAGATGTTTTTC
>TRDV1|.|.|TRDJ1
CALGSRLTLWYNDKLIF
TGTGCTCTTGGGTCCCGCCTGACCTTATGGTACAACGATAAACTCATCTTT
>TRDV1|TRDD3|few|TRDJ1
CALGELPPSYPIGGSGTDKLIF
TGTGCTCTTGGGGAACTTCCCCCCTCCTACCCTATTGGGGGATCCGGAACCGATAAACTCATCTTT
>TRDV1|.|.|TRDJ1
CALGARVWRIGDKLIF
TGTGCTCTTGGGGCCCGGGTTTGGAGGATCGGCGATAAACTCATCTTT
>TRDV1|.|few|TRDJ1
CALGALTLPDDGKLIF
TGTGCTCTTGGGGCCCTTACCCTTCCCGACGACGGTAAACTCATCTTT
>TRDV1|TRDD3|.|TRDJ1
CALGEFPLVGDTDKLIF
TGTGCTCTTGGGGAATTCCCGCTCGTGGGGGATACCGATAAACTCATCTTT
>TRDV1|.|.|TRDJ2
CALGGWPLGVSLTAQLFF
TGTGCTCTTGGGGGTTGGCCCCTTGGGGTTTCTTTGACAGCACAACTCTTCTTT
>TRDV1|.|many|TRDJ1
CALGELRRDTRVKLIF
TGTGCTCTTGGGGAACTCCGCAGAGATACGCGGGTCAAACTCATCTTT
>TRDV1|TRDD3|.|TRDJ1
CALGELGPYWGPHTGKLIF
TGTGCTCTTGGGGAACTAGGTCCGTACTGGGGGCCCCATACCGGTAAACTCATCTTT
>TRDV1|TRDD3|few|TRDJ1
CALGDPSDWGIRGTDKLIF
TGTGCTCTTGGGGACCCTTCCGACTGGGGGATACGGGGCACCGATAAACTCATCTTT
>TRDV1|TRDD2|.|TRDJ1
CALEAPFLQGGFLRTDKLIF
TGTGCTCTTGAGGCTCCCTTCCTACAGGGGGGATTTCTCCGCACCGATAAACTCATCTTT
>TRDV1|TRDD3|few|TRDJ1
CALGELLKYWGILDTDKLIF
TGTGCTCTTGGGGAGCTCCTTAAGTACTGGGGGATCTTGGACACCGATAAACTCATCTTT
>TRDV1|.|once|TRDJ2
CALGEGGLTAQLFF
TGTGCTCTTGGGGAAGGGGGTTTGACAGCACAACTCTTCTTT
>TRDV1|TRDD3|few|TRDJ1
CALGKLAPSFRGYAYTDKLIF
TGTGCTCTTGGGAAACTAGCCCCTTCCTTTCGGGGATACGCGTACACCGATAAACTCATCTTT
>TRDV1|.|medium-sized|TRDJ1
CALGRGSYTDKLIF
TGTGCTCTTGGGCGAGGGTCCTACACCGATAAACTCATCTTT
>TRDV1|TRDD3|.|TRDJ1
CALGDETPQYWGTDKLIF
TGTGCTCTTGGGGACGAGACTCCCCAGTACTGGGGGACCGATAAACTCATCTTT
>TRDV1|TRDD2|.|TRDJ1
CALGELEALPSYKGRVTKLIF
TGTGCTCTTGGGGAACTCGAGGCTTTGCCTTCCTACAAAGGCAGGGTGACCAAACTCATCTTT
>TRDV1|TRDD3|.|TRDJ1
CALGELNWLPAFVLGDTTDKLIF
TGTGCTCTTGGGGAACTAAATTGGCTTCCCGCTTTCGTACTGGGGGATACCACCGATAAACTCATCTTT
>TRDV1|.|.|TRDJ1
CALGERSFPARDKLIF
TGTGCTCTTGGGGAACGGTCCTTCCCGGCCCGCGATAAACTCATCTTT
>TRDV1|.|few|TRDJ1
CALGELVPRGHTDKLIF
TGTGCTCTTGGGGAACTAGTCCCGAGGGGACACACCGATAAACTCATCTTT
>TRDV1|.|few|TRDJ1
CALGEEVPSGSYSGYTDKLIF
TGTGCTCTTGGGGAGGAGGTTCCCAGCGGATCGTACTCGGGCTACACCGATAAACTCATCTTT
>TRDV1|TRDD3|.|TRDJ1
CALGGRIPSSDWGIRSETDKLIF
TGTGCTCTTGGGGGAAGGATCCCGTCCTCCGACTGGGGGATAAGGTCCGAAACCGATAAACTCATCTTT
>TRDV1|.|.|TRDJ1
CALGELPPPIYPIQIFRGLIF
TGTGCTCTTGGGGAACTCCCACCTCCAATCTACCCGATACAAATCTTCAGGGGGCTCATCTTT
>TRDV1|TRDD3|few|TRDJ1
CALGELLGEKTGGPHNTDKLIF
TGTGCTCTTGGGGAACTCCTAGGGGAAAAAACTGGGGGACCCCATAACACCGATAAACTCATCTTT
>TRDV1|TRDD3|few|TRDJ1
CALGEDWGIESDKLIF
TGTGCTCTTGGGGAAGACTGGGGGATAGAAAGTGATAAACTCATCTTT
>TRDV1|TRDD3|.|TRDJ1
CALGEGPGSAGGYCTDKLIF
TGTGCTCTTGGGGAAGGACCGGGTTCAGCTGGGGGATACTGCACCGATAAACTCATCTTT
>TRDV1|TRDD3|few|TRDJ1
CALGPRWATGGYRKYTDKLIF
TGTGCTCTTGGGCCCCGCTGGGCCACTGGGGGATACCGAAAGTACACCGATAAACTCATCTTT
>TRDV1|TRDD3|few|TRDJ1
CALGERLSTTLSLGEASDKLIF
TGTGCTCTTGGGGAACGTTTAAGTACTACCCTTTCTCTGGGGGAAGCCTCCGATAAACTCATCTTT
>TRDV1|.|.|TRDJ1
CALGENLSVHTDKLIF
TGTGCTCTTGGGGAAAACCTCTCGGTACACACCGATAAACTCATCTTT
>TRDV1|.|.|TRDJ1
CALGEHSLPVKWGDKLIF
TGTGCTCTTGGGGAACATAGTCTCCCTGTAAAGTGGGGGGATAAACTCATCTTT
>TRDV1|.|.|TRDJ1
CALGERPSKLIF
TGTGCTCTTGGGGAACGCCCCTCCAAACTCATCTTT
>TRDV1|.|.|TRDJ1
CALGENRSSPTSAGCIKLIF
TGTGCTCTTGGGGAAAATCGGTCTTCCCCTACCTCCGCTGGATGTATCAAACTCATCTTT
>TRDV1|TRDD3|few|TRDJ1
CALGEVFLPSTGGYDRADKLIF
TGTGCTCTTGGGGAGGTGTTCCTACCGTCTACTGGGGGATACGATCGAGCCGATAAACTCATCTTT
>TRDV1|TRDD3|.|TRDJ1
CALGELPGDRELGDTETTRTNTDKLIF
TGTGCTCTTGGGGAACTACCCGGGGACCGTGAACTGGGGGATACGGAAACTACCCGCACAAACACCGATAAACTCATCTTT
>TRDV1|TRDD3|few|TRDJ1
CALGERQGLHLSRVLGDIGTDKLIF
TGTGCTCTTGGGGAGCGCCAGGGCCTACACTTATCCCGCGTACTGGGGGATATAGGGACCGATAAACTCATCTTT
>TRDV1|TRDD3|.|TRDJ1
CALGDGSYKLGDLNTDKLIF
TGTGCTCTTGGGGACGGGTCCTACAAGTTGGGGGATCTGAACACCGATAAACTCATCTTT
>TRDV1|.|.|TRDJ1
CALGELRPASTDKLIF
TGTGCTCTTGGGGAACTGAGGCCTGCCTCCACCGATAAACTCATCTTT
>TRDV1|TRDD3|.|TRDJ1
CALGAFPPVLGDTTDKLIF
TGTGCTCTTGGGGCGTTCCCCCCGGTACTGGGGGATACGACCGATAAACTCATCTTT